This T cell receptor beta chain was found in a study of response to subunit inactivated influenza vaccine. General study points: Only a handful of new T cells, the authors suggested, are recruited with each seasonal influenza vaccination.

This clonotype was observed at least ten times. Its target is unknown. Via MiXCR, TCRdb re-called the RT-PCR reads, giving one row per CDR3 protein. This table has about 180,000 distinct CDR3 sequences, approximately 8.7% appearing once. In germline, CDR1 is SGHVS, CDR2 FQNEAQ. The CDR3 spans 16 residues. With 3 bases clipped from V and 6 bases from J, the junction kept 7 bases outside the gene matches. This receptor was obtained from a man aged 45-65 years who received an inactivated influenza vaccine. The chain recombines TRBV7-8 with TRBJ2-1, with 11 bases fitting TRBD2. Here the sequenced sample was non-naive T cells sorted from PBMCs, taken on the day of vaccination. Here the CDR3 reads CASSFIAGGPGNEQFF. CDR3 in DNA: TGTGCCAGCAGCTTCATAGCGGGGGGGCCGGGCAATGAGCAGTTCTTC.